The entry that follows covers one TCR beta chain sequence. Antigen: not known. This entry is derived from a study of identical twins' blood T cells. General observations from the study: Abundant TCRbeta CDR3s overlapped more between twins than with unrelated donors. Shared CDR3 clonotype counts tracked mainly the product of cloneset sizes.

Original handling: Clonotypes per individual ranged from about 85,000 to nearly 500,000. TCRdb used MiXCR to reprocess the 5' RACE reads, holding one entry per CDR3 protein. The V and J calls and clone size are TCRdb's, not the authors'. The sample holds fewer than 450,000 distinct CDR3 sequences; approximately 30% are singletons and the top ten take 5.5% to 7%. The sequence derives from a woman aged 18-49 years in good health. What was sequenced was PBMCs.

In DNA, the CDR3 is TGTGCCACGGCCTCAGGTCCCGGACGCCAGTACTTC. It yields the protein CATASGPGRQYF. This chain links TRBV24-1 with TRBJ2-5; D not resolved. CDR1 is KGHDR and CDR2 is SFDVKD in the germline V gene. This CDR3 has 12 amino acids. The germline V and J ends were trimmed by 10 bases and 10 bases, with 18 bases remaining between them.